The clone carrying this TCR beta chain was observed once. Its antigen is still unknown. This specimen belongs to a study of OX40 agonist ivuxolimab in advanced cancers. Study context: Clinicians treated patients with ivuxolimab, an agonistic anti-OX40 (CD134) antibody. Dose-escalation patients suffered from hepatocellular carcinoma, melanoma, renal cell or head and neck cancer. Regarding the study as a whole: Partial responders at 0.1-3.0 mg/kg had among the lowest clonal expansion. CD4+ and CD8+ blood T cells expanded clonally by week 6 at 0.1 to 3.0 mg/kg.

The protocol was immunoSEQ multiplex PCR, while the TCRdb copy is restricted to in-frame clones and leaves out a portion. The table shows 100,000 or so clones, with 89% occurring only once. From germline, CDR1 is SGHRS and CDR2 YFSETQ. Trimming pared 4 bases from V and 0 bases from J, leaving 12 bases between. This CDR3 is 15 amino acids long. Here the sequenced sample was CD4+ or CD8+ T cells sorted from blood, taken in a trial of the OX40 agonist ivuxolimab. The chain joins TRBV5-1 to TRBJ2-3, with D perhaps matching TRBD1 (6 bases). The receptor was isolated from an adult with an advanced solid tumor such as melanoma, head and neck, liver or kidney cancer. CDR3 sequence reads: CASSPDRASTDTQYF. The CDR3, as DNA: TGCGCCAGCAGCCCGGACAGAGCTAGCACAGATACGCAGTATTTT. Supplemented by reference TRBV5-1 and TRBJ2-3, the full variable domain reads KAGVTQTPRYLIKTRGQQVTLSCSPISGHRSVSWYQQTPGQGLQFLFEYFSETQRNKGNFPGRFSGRQFSNSRSEMNVSTLELGDSALYLCASSPDRASTDTQYFGPGTRLTVL.